A single sample is the source of the 12 T cell receptor beta chains below, sequenced in a study of cytomegalovirus exposure and HLA in healthy donors. Sequenced by immunoSEQ multiplex PCR; TCRdb stores in-frame clones only, minus some. The data contain 150,000 to 200,000 clones, 86% of them singletons. Sequencing used PBMCs. The receptors stem from a young woman in good health and CMV-seronegative.

The chain uses TRBV30 and TRBJ1-4; 8 bases are a match to TRBD1. This CDR3 spans 12 amino acids. V dropped 5 bases and J dropped 4; count of bases not matched to a gene: 0. The V gene's germline CDR1 is GTSNPN and CDR2 SVGIG (reference sequence). Here the CDR3 reads CAWDRGNEKLFF. The CDR3 DNA reads TGTGCCTGGGACAGGGGTAATGAAAAACTGTTTTTT. The full variable domain, rest sourced from reference TRBV30 and TRBJ1-4, is SQTIHQWPATLVQPVGSPLSLECTVEGTSNPNLYWYRQAAGRGLQLLFYSVGIGQISSEVPQNLSASRPQDRQFILSSKKLLLSDSGFYLCAWDRGNEKLFFGSGTQLSVL.

The CDR3 loop reads CASSLGQSNQPQHF. In DNA, the CDR3 is TGTGCCAGCAGCTTGGGGCAGTCCAATCAGCCCCAGCATTTT. The chain uses TRBV5-4 and TRBJ1-5; D unresolved. CDR1 is SGHNT, CDR2 YYREEE, per germline (reference sequence). V was shortened by 0 bases and J by 3 bases, with 7 bases between the two germline ends. The CDR3 sequence is 14 residues long.

DNA for the CDR3: TGCGCCAGCAGCTTGGTTGGACAGGGCGGTGAAAAACTGTTTTTT. Its translation is CASSLVGQGGEKLFF. The chain links TRBV5-1 to TRBJ1-4, with 8 bases that match TRBD1. The CDR3 runs to 15 residues. V lost 0 bases to trimming and J lost 7 bases; unmatched junction nucleotides: 5. Germline assignment: CDR1 SGHRS and CDR2 YFSETQ.

This clone was picked up one time. The chain is built from TRBV10-3 and TRBJ1-4, with TRBD1 matching over 10 bases. CDR1 ENHRY and CDR2 SYGVKD come from the germline V gene. The V segment lost 2 bases and the J segment 4 bases; nucleotides outside the gene matches: 7. The CDR3 is 17 residues long. This CDR3 is CAISERWTGGGNEKLFF. In nucleotides, the CDR3 is TGTGCCATCAGTGAGAGATGGACAGGGGGTGGTAATGAAAAACTGTTTTTT.

The chain is built from TRBV11-2 and TRBJ1-1; 11 nucleotides agree with TRBD1. Germline-derived CDR1 and CDR2 are SGHAT and FQNNGV. Unmatched junction bases numbered 8, after V lost 5 bases and J lost 3 bases. The CDR3 is 16 residues long. The CDR3 DNA reads as TGTGCCAGCAGCGTACGTGGGACAGGGGGTCACACTGAAGCTTTCTTT. Translated: CASSVRGTGGHTEAFF.

The chain has TRBV27 and TRBJ1-2; TRBD1 matches at 9 bases. J was trimmed by 8 bases and V by 5 bases; bases with no gene match: 6. The CDR3 covers 13 residues. Looked up from germline, CDR1 is MNHEY and CDR2 is SMNVEV (reference sequence). The CDR3 is CASSHRGRSGYTF. In DNA form, the CDR3 reads TGTGCCAGCAGTCACAGGGGGCGATCGGGCTACACCTTC.

The V and J genes are TRBV15 and TRBJ2-1, with D perhaps matching TRBD1 (6 bases). This CDR3 region has 16 residues. V was trimmed by 0 bases and J by 0 bases, leaving 9 bases between them. Germline CDR1 LNHNV, CDR2 YYDKDF (reference sequence). As DNA, the CDR3 is TGTGCCACCAGCAGAGAGGACAGTGGCTCCTACAATGAGCAGTTCTTC. As protein: CATSREDSGSYNEQFF.

This clone was picked up a small number of times. This chain uses TRBV6-6 with TRBJ2-7, with D hard to call. This CDR3 spans 12 amino acids. V lost 2 bases to trimming and J lost 3 bases, with 5 bases between them. Per the germline V gene, CDR1 is MNHNY and CDR2 is SVGAGI (reference sequence). This CDR3 reads CASSYGLYEQYF. CDR3 nucleotide sequence: TGTGCCAGCAGTTACGGCCTCTACGAGCAGTACTTC.

This chain uses TRBV19 with TRBJ1-5; perhaps TRBD1 as D (6 bases). The CDR3 spans 16 residues. V lost 4 bases to trimming and J lost 4 bases, with 17 bases between them. CDR1 LNHDA and CDR2 SQIVND come from the germline V gene (reference sequence). DNA for the CDR3: TGTGCCAGTAGTACCCCCGGACAGTCAAGGAATCAGCCCCAGCATTTT. Translation: CASSTPGQSRNQPQHF.

The CDR3 sequence: CASSLWGAGYTEAFF. CDR3 in DNA: TGTGCCAGCAGCTTATGGGGCGCCGGGTACACTGAAGCTTTCTTT. This rearrangement joins TRBV7-6 to TRBJ1-1; D may be TRBD1 (5 bases). The CDR3 spans 15 residues. The V end was cut by 2 bases, the J end by 3 bases, with 13 bases between. The germline V gene has CDR1 SGHVS and CDR2 FNYEAQ.

CDR3 amino acids: CASSPGSYNEQFF. CDR3 nucleotides: TGTGCCAGCAGCCCCGGTAGCTACAATGAGCAGTTCTTC. V gene TRBV6-6 combines with J gene TRBJ2-1; D is undetermined. This CDR3 has 13 amino acids. The germline CDR1 and CDR2 sequences are MNHNY and SVGAGI (reference sequence). The V end was cut by 6 bases, the J end by 3 bases, with 9 bases between.

The chain couples TRBV18 to TRBJ2-5; the match to TRBD2 covers 9 bases. Trimming cost V 3 bases and J 0 bases; bases outside gene matches: 5. The CDR3 sequence is 16 residues long. Germline V gene sequence: CDR1 KGHSH, CDR2 LQKENI. In DNA form, the CDR3 reads TGTGCCAGCTCACCCTCCCTAGCGGGGTACCAAGAGACCCAGTACTTC. Its protein product is CASSPSLAGYQETQYF. Looking up the rest from reference TRBV18 and TRBJ2-5 gives the full variable domain: NAGVMQNPRHLVRRRGQEARLRCSPMKGHSHVYWYRQLPEEGLKFMVYLQKENIIDESGMPKERFSAEFPKEGPSILRIQQVVRGDSAAYFCASSPSLAGYQETQYFGPGTRLLVL.